Shown below are 5 T cell receptor beta chains from a single sample sequenced in a study of T cells in localized non-small cell lung cancer. Sequencing was performed with immunoSEQ multiplex PCR; in TCRdb, only in-frame clones are kept and a portion is missing. The table includes 60,000 to 85,000 clones, 80% to 90% detected once. This specimen consisted of peripheral blood, obtained before any cancer treatment. The receptor source for this set is a male donor at least 60 years old with stage III squamous cell lung carcinoma.

The genes are TRBV19 and TRBJ2-6; TRBD2 is a possible D gene (5 bases). CDR3 length: 15 amino acids. Trimming removed 8 bases at V and 0 bases at J, with 11 bases between. Germline V gene lookup returns CDR1 LNHDA and CDR2 SQIVND (reference sequence). The CDR3 here is CASWRSSSGANVLTF. DNA of the CDR3: TGTGCCAGTTGGAGGTCCAGCTCTGGGGCCAACGTCCTGACTTTC.

The CDR3 nucleotides read TGTGCCACCAGCAGAGCGACAGGGCCGTCTGGGTACGAGCAGTACTTC. Residues: CATSRATGPSGYEQYF. The chain combines TRBV15 with TRBJ2-7, with 7 positions matching TRBD1. The V gene's germline CDR1 is LNHNV and CDR2 YYDKDF (reference sequence). V dropped 1 base and J dropped 4; count of bases not matched to a gene: 10. The CDR3 covers 16 residues.

The rearrangement links TRBV7-8 to TRBJ1-2, with D uncertain. Germline CDR1 SGHVS, CDR2 FQNEAQ. The CDR3 contains 11 residues. With 4 bases removed from V and 10 bases from J, the gap between germline ends came to 10 bases. The CDR3 region is CASSYNSDYTF. The CDR3 coding sequence is TGTGCCAGCAGCTATAATAGCGACTACACCTTC.

This clone has a single count. J is TRBJ1-2 and V is TRBV5-8; D might be TRBD1 (5 bases). The germline CDR1 and CDR2 sequences are SGHTS and YDEGEE. The CDR3 runs 14 residues. V was clipped by 7 bases and J by 10 bases, with 23 bases between them. The CDR3 DNA follows: TGTGCCAGCCAGAGGGCAGGGCAACCGGTAATCTACACCTTC. As protein: CASQRAGQPVIYTF.

This rearrangement joins TRBV5-6 to TRBJ1-1, with TRBD1 matching 7 bases. V dropped 5 bases and J dropped 1; count of bases not matched to a gene: 8. The germline CDR1 and CDR2 sequences are SGHDT and YYEEEE. The CDR3 runs 15 residues. The CDR3, as DNA: TGTGCCAGCAGTCCACAGGGGTGGACGAACACTGAAGCTTTCTTT. Translated, it gives CASSPQGWTNTEAFF.